A single sample gave rise to the 29 T cell receptor beta chains below, sequenced in a study of T cell clones after liver transplantation. Produced via immunoSEQ multiplex PCR; TCRdb's table is partial and in-frame only. The table includes some 40,000 clones, about 82% detected once. The sample consisted of CD4+ T cells from blood, taken 24 months after liver transplant. The source of these receptors is a human patient who received a liver transplant. Some T cells may be provided by the graft donor.

The rearrangement uses TRBV2 and TRBJ2-2; tentatively, D is TRBD1 (5 bases). Trimming removed 8 bases from V and 5 bases from J, with 12 bases in between. The CDR3 loop spans 13 amino acids. Germline V gene data show CDR1 as SNHLY and CDR2 as FYNNEI. CDR3 sequence: CASDRKQTGELFF. The CDR3 coding sequence is TGTGCCAGCGACAGAAAGCAAACCGGGGAGCTGTTTTTT.

V gene TRBV19 combines with J gene TRBJ1-2, with a weak D call TRBD1 (6 bases). Germline V CDR1 and CDR2: LNHDA, SQIVND (reference sequence). This CDR3 region has 15 residues. V lost 4 bases and J lost 7, with 19 bases in between. CDR3 nucleotides: TGTGCCAGTAGTAGGAACCCGAGAGGGGGTGGTGGCTACACCTTC. Its translation: CASSRNPRGGGGYTF.

This clone was counted only a few times. CDR3 region: CASSSPSGPSTDTQYF. The CDR3 DNA reads TGTGCCAGTAGTTCTCCCAGCGGACCGAGCACAGATACGCAGTATTTT. V and J are TRBV19 and TRBJ2-3; maybe TRBD2 (5 bases). With 5 bases removed from V and 0 bases from J, the gap between germline ends came to 15 bases. This CDR3 has 16 amino acids. Germline values: CDR1 LNHDA, CDR2 SQIVND (reference sequence).

The V and J genes are TRBV15 and TRBJ1-4; a weak D match, TRBD1 (6 bases). CDR1 and CDR2 from the germline V gene are LNHNV and YYDKDF (reference sequence). Trimming pared 6 bases from V and 5 bases from J, leaving 19 bases between. The CDR3 contains 16 residues. CDR3 loop: CATRGAAGRGNEKLFF. CDR3 DNA: TGTGCCACCAGGGGGGCGGCGGGGAGAGGGAATGAAAAACTGTTTTTT.

The rearrangement links TRBV18 to TRBJ2-1, with D possibly being TRBD2 (5 bases). Germline V gene data show CDR1 as KGHSH and CDR2 as LQKENI. The CDR3 sequence is 14 residues long. V lost 4 bases and J lost 5, with 12 bases in between. CDR3 loop: CASSLSDPNNEQFF. In nucleotides, the CDR3 is TGTGCCAGCTCACTTAGCGACCCCAACAATGAGCAGTTCTTC.

DNA for the CDR3: TGCAGCGTGGGGAGCGGACCAAGCCTTGGGACAGATACGCAGTATTTT. Translating it yields CSVGSGPSLGTDTQYF. The chain recombines TRBV29-1 with TRBJ2-3, with D maybe TRBD2 (5 bases). Trimming shortened V by 6 bases and J by 3 bases, and 22 bases separated the two germline ends. Germline-derived CDR1 and CDR2 are SQVTM and ANQGSEA. This CDR3 is built from 16 residues.

This chain uses TRBV14 with TRBJ1-1; D gene unclear. CDR3 length: 12 residues. Trimming cost V 10 bases and J 2 bases, with 11 bases left between them. Germline assignment: CDR1 SGHDN and CDR2 FVKESK. The DNA of the CDR3 is TGTGCCAACGCGACCAAAAACACTGAAGCTTTCTTT. Encoded protein: CANATKNTEAFF.

This clone showed up just once. This chain uses TRBV5-1 with TRBJ1-1; 8 bases match TRBD1. V lost 7 bases, J lost 5 bases, and 10 bases stayed unmatched. The CDR3 has 14 amino acids. Per the germline V gene, CDR1 is SGHRS and CDR2 is YFSETQ. The CDR3 protein is CASRTGTGPTEAFF. In DNA form, the CDR3 reads TGCGCCAGCCGGACCGGGACAGGTCCTACTGAAGCTTTCTTT.

This clone turned up a few times. The chain uses TRBV7-9 and TRBJ1-5; D is unclear. There are 13 residues in the CDR3. Trimming took off 9 bases at V and 2 bases at J, with 11 bases between the two ends. Germline V lookup: CDR1 SEHNR, CDR2 FQNEAQ (reference sequence). The chain's CDR3 is CASSREGNQPQHF. The CDR3, as DNA: TGTGCCAGTTCGAGGGAGGGCAATCAGCCCCAGCATTTT.

The chain combines TRBV5-1 with TRBJ2-2; D is unresolved. Germline CDR1 SGHRS, CDR2 YFSETQ. With 1 base removed from V and 0 bases from J, the gap between germline ends came to 4 bases. The CDR3 length is 14 residues. The CDR3 region is CASSLTPNTGELFF. The CDR3 nucleotides read TGCGCCAGCAGCTTGACACCGAACACCGGGGAGCTGTTTTTT.

With respect to this clone: At the DNA level, this CDR3 is encoded by other sequences in the same sample as well. V and J are TRBV9 and TRBJ1-5; weak D call: TRBD1 (5 bases). CDR3 size: 14 residues. The germline gives CDR1 SGDLS, CDR2 YYNGEE. V dropped 0 bases and J dropped 10 bases, with 14 bases sitting between them. The CDR3 spells CASSVGDGLGPQHF. The CDR3 DNA sequence: TGTGCCAGCAGCGTAGGGGACGGCTTGGGCCCCCAGCATTTT.

The V gene is TRBV11-2, the J gene TRBJ1-2; tentatively, D is TRBD1 (6 bases). Germline V CDR1 and CDR2: SGHAT, FQNNGV. V dropped 0 bases and J dropped 5 bases, with 7 bases sitting between them. The CDR3 has 13 amino acids. DNA for the CDR3: TGTGCCAGCAGCTTAGAAACAGGGTATGGCTACACCTTC. Protein sequence: CASSLETGYGYTF.

The chain is built from TRBV5-1 and TRBJ2-7; 12 bases align to TRBD2. The V segment lost 4 bases and the J segment 7 bases; nucleotides outside the gene matches: 9. Germline V lookup: CDR1 SGHRS, CDR2 YFSETQ. This CDR3 has 15 residues. CDR3 coding DNA: TGCGCCAGCAGCGAGGCTAGCGGGAGGGCCGGGGAGCAGTACTTC. Amino acids: CASSEASGRAGEQYF.

The V gene is TRBV6-5, the J gene TRBJ1-1; 7 nucleotides line up with TRBD1. The V gene end was trimmed by 6 bases and the J gene end by 0 bases; junction bases not matched to a gene: 7. CDR1 and CDR2 from the germline V gene are MNHEY and SVGAGI. CDR3 length equals 15 residues. CDR3 protein: CASREQGLVNTEAFF. CDR3 nucleotides: TGTGCCAGCAGAGAACAGGGGCTGGTGAACACTGAAGCTTTCTTT.

The V gene is TRBV28, the J gene TRBJ2-5, with TRBD2 matching over 7 bases. V lost 9 bases, J lost 2 bases, and 12 bases stayed unmatched. The CDR3 runs 15 residues. CDR1 and CDR2 (germline): MDHEN, SYDVKM. CDR3 in DNA: TGTGCCAGTGGGGAGGGGCGGATTCGGCAAGAGACCCAGTACTTC. This codes for CASGEGRIRQETQYF. Filled out from reference TRBV28 and TRBJ2-5, the complete variable domain reads DVKVTQSSRYLVKRTGEKVFLECVQDMDHENMFWYRQDPGLGLRLIYFSYDVKMKEKGDIPEGYSVSREKKERFSLILESASTNQTSMYLCASGEGRIRQETQYFGPGTRLLVL.

The chain is built from TRBV11-2 and TRBJ2-1; D might be TRBD2 (6 bases). Germline V CDR1 and CDR2: SGHAT, FQNNGV. The CDR3 totals 13 residues. The V and J ends lost 5 bases and 8 bases respectively, with 13 bases between them. The DNA of the CDR3 is TGTGCCAGCAGCGTAGGCCCGGGGGATGAGCAGTTCTTC. This gives the protein CASSVGPGDEQFF.

The rearrangement links TRBV2 to TRBJ1-4, with D possibly matching TRBD1 (5 bases). CDR1 and CDR2 (germline): SNHLY, FYNNEI. V was clipped by 11 bases and J by 10 bases, with 17 bases between them. This CDR3 region has 12 residues. The DNA for the CDR3 is TGTGCCGGAGGCCAGGGTGTAGGAAAACTGTTTTTT. Translation gives CAGGQGVGKLFF.

The count of this clone is one. The gene calls are TRBV15 and TRBJ2-2; 8 bases align to TRBD1. The CDR3 sequence is 15 residues long. Trimming took 3 bases from V and 5 from J; bases not matched to a gene: 5. Germline V gives CDR1 LNHNV, CDR2 YYDKDF (reference sequence). The CDR3 nucleotides read TGTGCCACCAGCAGGGACAGGGTAGGGACCGGGGAGCTGTTTTTT. Amino acids: CATSRDRVGTGELFF.

V gene TRBV29-1 combines with J gene TRBJ1-2, with D unclear. CDR1 is SQVTM and CDR2 is ANQGSEA in the germline V gene. V gave up 2 bases and J gave up 8 bases, with 12 bases separating them. The CDR3 covers 12 residues. Here the CDR3 reads CSVESPGWGYTF. The CDR3 bases are TGCAGCGTTGAATCGCCGGGGTGGGGCTACACCTTC.

CDR3 loop: CASSQRDGNTEAFF. As DNA, the CDR3 is TGTGCCAGCAGCCAGAGGGACGGTAACACTGAAGCTTTCTTT. V and J are TRBV4-2 and TRBJ1-1, with D possibly TRBD1 on 5 matching bases. The CDR3 runs to 14 residues. Per germline, CDR1 LGHNA and CDR2 YNFKEQ. Trimming stripped 3 bases from V and 2 bases from J, with 10 bases between.

This clone was observed a handful of times. This rearrangement joins TRBV7-2 to TRBJ1-1, with D hard to call. Germline V CDR1 and CDR2: SGHTA, FQGNSA. V lost 5 bases to trimming and J lost 2 bases, with 12 bases between them. This CDR3 is built from 14 residues. In DNA form, the CDR3 reads TGTGCCAGCAGCCGCGGGCATGGAAACACTGAAGCTTTCTTT. This codes for CASSRGHGNTEAFF.

The chain combines TRBV14 with TRBJ1-3; D is unresolved. This CDR3 has 16 residues. Trimming shortened V by 0 bases and J by 0 bases, and 9 bases separated the two germline ends. Germline CDR1 is SGHDN and CDR2 is FVKESK. The CDR3 bases are TGTGCCAGCAGCCAAGAGAAAGGCTTCTCTGGAAACACCATATATTTT. Its protein product is CASSQEKGFSGNTIYF. Complete variable domain (other parts from reference TRBV14 and TRBJ1-3): EAGVTQFPSHSVIEKGQTVTLRCDPISGHDNLYWYRRVMGKEIKFLLHFVKESKQDESGMPNNRFLAERTGGTYSTLKVQPAELEDSGVYFCASSQEKGFSGNTIYFGEGSWLTVV.

J is TRBJ2-5 and V is TRBV18, with D perhaps matching TRBD1 or TRBD2 (6 bases each). Germline V CDR1 and CDR2: KGHSH, LQKENI. This CDR3 is built from 18 residues. V was cut by 2 bases and J by 5 bases, with 24 bases left in between. CDR3: CASSPEMGGQIFWETQYF. As DNA, the CDR3 is TGTGCCAGCTCACCAGAGATGGGGGGCCAGATTTTCTGGGAGACCCAGTACTTC.

The genes are TRBV6-5 and TRBJ2-1; 10 positions match TRBD2. The J segment lost 7 bases and the V segment lost 6 bases, leaving 9 bases of the junction unmatched. Germline V CDR1 and CDR2: MNHEY, SVGAGI. The CDR3 is 15 amino acids. Written as DNA, the CDR3 is TGTGCCAGCAGGCTTACTAGCGGGGTGGGGAATGAGCAGTTCTTC. This encodes CASRLTSGVGNEQFF.

This clone appeared once. The CDR3 sequence is CASSPRQFSGANVLTF. Written as DNA, the CDR3 is TGTGCCAGCAGCCCGCGACAGTTCTCTGGGGCCAACGTCCTGACTTTC. V is TRBV7-9 and J is TRBJ2-6; possible D gene TRBD1, 5 bases. V lost 5 bases and J lost 0, with 11 bases in between. In germline, CDR1 is SEHNR, CDR2 FQNEAQ (reference sequence). The CDR3 sequence is 16 residues long.

This rearrangement joins TRBV9 to TRBJ2-1, with D perhaps assigned TRBD1 or TRBD2 (6 bases each). The CDR3 totals 15 residues. The germline V and J ends were trimmed by 0 bases and 4 bases, with 11 bases remaining between them. CDR1 and CDR2 from the germline V gene are SGDLS and YYNGEE. CDR3 nucleotide sequence: TGTGCCAGCAGCGTAGTTCAGGGGAGGTACAATGAGCAGTTCTTC. Its protein product is CASSVVQGRYNEQFF.

V gene TRBV29-1 combines with J gene TRBJ2-7, with D tentatively TRBD2 (5 bases). Germline CDR1 reads SQVTM; CDR2 reads ANQGSEA. V lost 3 bases and J 4 bases, leaving 25 bases between the germline ends. The CDR3 totals 17 residues. CDR3 nucleotide sequence: TGCAGCGTTGATCGAAGGGAGAGGGCCCTAAACCCTTACGAGCAGTACTTC. Translating it yields CSVDRRERALNPYEQYF.

This clone was seen a single time. The CDR3 spells CASSPLGQGSNQPQHF. The CDR3 DNA reads as TGTGCCAGCTCACCACTTGGACAGGGTAGCAATCAGCCCCAGCATTTT. The chain recombines TRBV18 with TRBJ1-5; 8 nucleotides align to TRBD1. This CDR3 contains 16 residues. Trimming cost V 1 base and J 0 bases; bases outside gene matches: 2. Germline-derived CDR1 and CDR2 are KGHSH and LQKENI.

The V call is TRBV5-1, the J call TRBJ2-2, with 11 nucleotides matching TRBD2. V lost 2 bases to trimming and J lost 6 bases; unmatched junction nucleotides: 9. Germline V gene data show CDR1 as SGHRS and CDR2 as YFSETQ. This CDR3 has 17 amino acids. In nucleotides, the CDR3 is TGCGCCAGCAGCTTACTAGCGGGGGACCCTCCGGCCGGGGAGCTGTTTTTT. Translation: CASSLLAGDPPAGELFF. Full variable domain (missing parts from reference TRBV5-1 and TRBJ2-2): KAGVTQTPRYLIKTRGQQVTLSCSPISGHRSVSWYQQTPGQGLQFLFEYFSETQRNKGNFPGRFSGRQFSNSRSEMNVSTLELGDSALYLCASSLLAGDPPAGELFFGEGSRLTVL.